This T cell receptor beta chain was obtained from a study of CD8 T cells in Susac syndrome. Random hexamers were used to reverse transcribe an amount of about 0.45 to 1 ug RNA. A multiplex approach, immunoSEQ multiplex PCR, amplified TCR beta CDR3 across 54 Vbeta and 13 Jbeta. Each CDR3 protein is one row after TCRdb ran MiXCR on the immunoSEQ multiplex PCR reads. Of about 200,000 distinct CDR3 sequences in the sample, over 75% were seen once. Diagnostic criteria for definite or probable disease, in their recently defined form, were met by the patients with Susac syndrome. Through negative isolation, CD4+ and CD8+ T cells were obtained, while TEMRA cells were enriched using FACS. The CDR3 totals 13 residues. Trimming took 7 bases from V and 5 from J; bases not matched to a gene: 8. Germline CDR1 SQVTM, CDR2 ANQGSEA.

Sequences were obtained from CD4+ T cells from PBMCs. The receptor was isolated from a human donor with Susac syndrome. The rearrangement links TRBV29-1 to TRBJ2-5; TRBD1 aligns across 9 bases. The CDR3 sequence: CSARDRVFETQYF. In DNA form, the CDR3 reads TGCAGCGCTCGGGACAGGGTGTTTGAGACCCAGTACTTC.